The 10 T cell receptor beta chains below come from one sample, sequenced in a study of read filtering for tumor transcriptome and immune sequencing. Molecular barcoded adaptors covering alpha/delta and beta/gamma chains were used on roughly 400 ng RNA. TCRdb re-analysed the reads in MiXCR, keeping a single row per CDR3 protein. The sample includes over 50,000 distinct CDR3 sequences, around 21% of them seen just once. The source material was a population of CD138-negative cells sorted from bone marrow. The receptors originated from a donor at least 40 years old with multiple myeloma.

This clonotype was counted many times. The rearrangement links TRBV29-1 to TRBJ2-2; no clear D. CDR3 size: 14 residues. The V end lost 4 bases, the J end lost 0 bases, and 9 bases lay between the germline ends. Germline V lookup: CDR1 SQVTM, CDR2 ANQGSEA. DNA of the CDR3: TGCAGCGTTGTATCAAATGCGAACACCGGGGAGCTGTTTTTT. This sequence encodes CSVVSNANTGELFF.

The sample holds many counts of this clonotype. The CDR3 reads CASSRSAGSGSYNEQFF. The CDR3 nucleotides are TGTGCCAGCAGCCGATCGGCGGGGAGCGGTTCCTACAATGAGCAGTTCTTC. The genes are TRBV11-3 and TRBJ2-1; a weak D match, TRBD2 (6 bases). V was cut by 5 bases and J by 1 base, with 18 bases left in between. CDR3 length: 17 residues. CDR1 and CDR2 (germline): SGHNT, YENEEA.

There are many counts of this clonotype. The chain has TRBV5-5 and TRBJ1-1; TRBD1 matches at 12 bases. The CDR3 loop spans 15 amino acids. J gave up 3 bases and V 2 bases, and 2 bases lay outside the gene matches. Germline assignment: CDR1 SGHKS and CDR2 YYEKEE (reference sequence). As DNA, the CDR3 is TGTGCCAGCAGCTTTCGGGACAGGGGGCACACTGAAGCTTTCTTT. Translating gives CASSFRDRGHTEAFF.

For this clonotype: A far larger clone is a single base away, which makes a read error likely. The conserved phenylalanine or tryptophan normally closing the CDR3 is absent here, so this likely arose from a read error. The chain links TRBV6-5 to TRBJ2-2, with D perhaps TRBD1 or TRBD2 (6 bases each). The CDR3 length is 13 residues. V dropped 6 bases and J dropped 4 bases, with 9 bases sitting between them. Germline lookup yields CDR1 MNHEY and CDR2 SVGAGI. The chain's CDR3 is CASRQGGTGELFY. The CDR3 DNA is TGTGCCAGCAGACAGGGAGGCACCGGGGAGCTGTTTTAT.

This clonotype was seen ten or more times. The rearrangement uses TRBV20-1 and TRBJ1-5, with 10 bases fitting TRBD1. Germline trimming cut 2 bases from V and 0 bases from J; bases unmatched to any gene: 7. Germline CDR1 and CDR2: DFQATT and SNEGSKA (reference sequence). The CDR3 spans 17 residues. This CDR3 is CSARTAGTGDSNQPQHF. In DNA, the CDR3 is TGCAGTGCTAGAACGGCCGGGACAGGGGATAGCAATCAGCCCCAGCATTTT.

In the case of this clonotype: This may come from a read error, since a much larger clone is one base off. V usage is TRBV11-2 and J usage is TRBJ2-1, with D possibly TRBD2 on 5 matching bases. V dropped 2 bases and J dropped 3 bases, with 17 bases sitting between them. The CDR3 has 17 residues. Germline loops: CDR1 SGHAT, CDR2 FQNNGV. The CDR3 bases are TGTGCCAGCAGCTTATCGGCCGGGCCTAGCCTCTACAATGAGCAGTTCTTC. Translated, it gives CASSLSAGPSLYNEQFF.

In its sample, this clonotype was seen many times. V and J are TRBV7-9 and TRBJ2-3, with TRBD1 as a possible D gene (5 bases). CDR3 length: 13 amino acids. V lost 4 bases, J lost 2 bases, and 7 bases lay in between. Germline CDR1 and CDR2: SEHNR and FQNEAQ (reference sequence). The CDR3 sequence: CASSSDNTDTQYF. CDR3 nucleotides: TGTGCCAGCAGCTCGGACAACACAGATACGCAGTATTTT.

This chain joins TRBV2 and TRBJ1-4; tentatively, D is TRBD1 (5 bases). Trimming stripped 4 bases from V and 0 bases from J, with 9 bases between. Per germline, CDR1 SNHLY and CDR2 FYNNEI. This CDR3 has 15 amino acids. The CDR3 DNA follows: TGTGCCAGCAGTGTGAGGGGCCCAACTAATGAAAAACTGTTTTTT. Translation: CASSVRGPTNEKLFF.

Turning to this clonotype: The CDR3 does not close with the conserved phenylalanine or tryptophan, likely indicating a read error. V gene TRBV2 combines with J gene TRBJ2-1; the D gene is possibly TRBD2 (6 bases). This CDR3 has 14 amino acids. The V end lost 5 bases, the J end lost 5 bases, and 13 bases lay between the germline ends. Germline-derived CDR1 and CDR2 are SNHLY and FYNNEI. The CDR3 region has the DNA TGTGCCAGCAGTTTGGGGGGTGGCCACAATGAGCAGTTCTCC. Its protein is CASSLGGGHNEQFS.

This clonotype was detected ten times or more. J is TRBJ1-2 and V is TRBV20-1; D perhaps matches TRBD1 (6 bases). Germline CDR1 is DFQATT and CDR2 is SNEGSKA (reference sequence). V shed 2 bases and J shed 8 bases, with 12 bases lying between them. The CDR3 is 12 amino acids. The CDR3: CSARQGREGYTF. Written as DNA, the CDR3 is TGCAGTGCTAGACAGGGGCGAGAAGGCTACACCTTC.